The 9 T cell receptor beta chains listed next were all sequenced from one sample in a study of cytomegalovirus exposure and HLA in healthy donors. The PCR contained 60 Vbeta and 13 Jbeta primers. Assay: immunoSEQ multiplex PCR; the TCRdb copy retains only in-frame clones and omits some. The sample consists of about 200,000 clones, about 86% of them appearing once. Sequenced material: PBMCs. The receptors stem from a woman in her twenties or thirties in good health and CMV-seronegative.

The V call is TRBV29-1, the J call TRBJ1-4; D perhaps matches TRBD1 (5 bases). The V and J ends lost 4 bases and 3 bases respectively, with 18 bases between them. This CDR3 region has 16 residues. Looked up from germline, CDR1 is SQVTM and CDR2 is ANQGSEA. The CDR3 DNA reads TGCAGCGTTGGACGTGGACCCCCGGGGGCTAATGAAAAACTGTTTTTT. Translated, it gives CSVGRGPPGANEKLFF.

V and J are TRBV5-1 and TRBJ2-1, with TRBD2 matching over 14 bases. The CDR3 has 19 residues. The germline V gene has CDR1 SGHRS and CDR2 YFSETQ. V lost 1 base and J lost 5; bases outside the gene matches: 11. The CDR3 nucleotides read TGCGCCAGCAGCTTGCGTTTGGGACTAGCGGGAGATAGCGACAATGAGCAGTTCTTC. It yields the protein CASSLRLGLAGDSDNEQFF.

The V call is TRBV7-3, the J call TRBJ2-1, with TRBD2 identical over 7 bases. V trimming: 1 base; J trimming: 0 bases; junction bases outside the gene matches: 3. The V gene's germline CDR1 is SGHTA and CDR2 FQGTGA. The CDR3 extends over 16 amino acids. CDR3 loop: CASSLNVAGSYNEQFF. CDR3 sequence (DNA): TGTGCCAGCAGCTTAAATGTAGCGGGCTCCTACAATGAGCAGTTCTTC.

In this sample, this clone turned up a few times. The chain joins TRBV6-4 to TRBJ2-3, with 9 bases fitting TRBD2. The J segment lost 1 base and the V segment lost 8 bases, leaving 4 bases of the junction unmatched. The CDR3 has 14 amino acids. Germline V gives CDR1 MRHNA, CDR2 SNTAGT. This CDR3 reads CASRAGGGTDTQYF. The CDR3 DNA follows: TGTGCCAGCCGAGCGGGGGGCGGCACAGATACGCAGTATTTT.

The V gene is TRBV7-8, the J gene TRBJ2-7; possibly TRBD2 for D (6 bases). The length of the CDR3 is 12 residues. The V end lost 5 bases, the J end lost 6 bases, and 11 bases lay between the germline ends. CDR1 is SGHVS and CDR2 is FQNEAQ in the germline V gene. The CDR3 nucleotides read TGTGCCAGCAGCCGCGGGACGGGCGAGCAGTACTTC. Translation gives CASSRGTGEQYF. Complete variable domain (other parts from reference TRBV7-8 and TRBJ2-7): GAGVSQSPRYKVAKRGQDVALRCDPISGHVSLFWYQQALGQGPEFLTYFQNEAQLDKSGLPSDRFFAERPEGSVSTLKIQRTQQEDSAVYLCASSRGTGEQYFGPGTRLTVT.

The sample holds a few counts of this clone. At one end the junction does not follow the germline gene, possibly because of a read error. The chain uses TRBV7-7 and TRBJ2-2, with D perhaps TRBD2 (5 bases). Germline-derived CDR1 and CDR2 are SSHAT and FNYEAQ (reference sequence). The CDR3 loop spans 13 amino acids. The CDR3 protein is CASSTRVTGELFF. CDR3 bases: TGTGCTAGCAGCACTAGGGTCACCGGGGAGCTGTTTTTT.

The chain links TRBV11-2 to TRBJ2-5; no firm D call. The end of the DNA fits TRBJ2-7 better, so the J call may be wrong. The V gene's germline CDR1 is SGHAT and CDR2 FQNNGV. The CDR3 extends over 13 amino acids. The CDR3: CASSLVVTYEQYF. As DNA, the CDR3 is TGTGCCAGCAGCTTAGTCGTCACCTACGAGCAGTACTTC.

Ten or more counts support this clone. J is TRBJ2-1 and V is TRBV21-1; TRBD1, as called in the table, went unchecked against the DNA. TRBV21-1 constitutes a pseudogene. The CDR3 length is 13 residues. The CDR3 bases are TGTGCCAGCAGCGCCTCAGGGGACAATGAGCAGTTCTTC. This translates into CASSASGDNEQFF.

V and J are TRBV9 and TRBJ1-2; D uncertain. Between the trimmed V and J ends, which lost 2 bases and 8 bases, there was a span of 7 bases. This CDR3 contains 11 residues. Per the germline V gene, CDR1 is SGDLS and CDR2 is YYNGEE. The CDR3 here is CASSVPGGYTF. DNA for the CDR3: TGTGCCAGCAGCGTCCCAGGAGGCTACACCTTC. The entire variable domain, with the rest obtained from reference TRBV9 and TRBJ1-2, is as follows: DSGVTQTPKHLITATGQRVTLRCSPRSGDLSVYWYQQSLDQGLQFLIQYYNGEERAKGNILERFSAQQFPDLHSELNLSSLELGDSALYFCASSVPGGYTFGSGTRLTVV.